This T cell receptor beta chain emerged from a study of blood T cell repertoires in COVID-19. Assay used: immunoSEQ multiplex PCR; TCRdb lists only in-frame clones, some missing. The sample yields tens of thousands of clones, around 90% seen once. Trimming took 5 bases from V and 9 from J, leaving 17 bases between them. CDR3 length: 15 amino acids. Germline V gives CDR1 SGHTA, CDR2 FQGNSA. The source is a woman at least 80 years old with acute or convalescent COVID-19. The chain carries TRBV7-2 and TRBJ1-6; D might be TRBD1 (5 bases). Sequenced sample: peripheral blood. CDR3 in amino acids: CASSPKGGGSSPLHF. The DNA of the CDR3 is TGTGCCAGCAGCCCCAAAGGCGGGGGGAGTTCACCCCTCCACTTT.